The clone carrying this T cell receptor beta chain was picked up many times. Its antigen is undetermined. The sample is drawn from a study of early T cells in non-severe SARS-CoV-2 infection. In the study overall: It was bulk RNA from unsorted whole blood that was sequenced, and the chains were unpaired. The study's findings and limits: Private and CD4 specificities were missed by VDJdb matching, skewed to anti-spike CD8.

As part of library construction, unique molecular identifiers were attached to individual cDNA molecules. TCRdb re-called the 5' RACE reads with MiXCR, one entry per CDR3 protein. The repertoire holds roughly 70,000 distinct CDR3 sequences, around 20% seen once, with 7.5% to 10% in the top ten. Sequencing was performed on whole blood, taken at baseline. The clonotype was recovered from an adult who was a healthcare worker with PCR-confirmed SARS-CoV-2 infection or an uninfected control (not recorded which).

The CDR3 region is CASSLTGSTEAFF. CDR3 coding DNA: TGTGCCAGCAGCCTGACAGGGAGTACTGAAGCTTTCTTT. The chain joins TRBV6-2 or TRBV6-3 to TRBJ1-1, with 7 bases that match TRBD1. CDR1 is MNHEY and CDR2 is SVGEGT in the germline V gene. The length of the CDR3 is 13 residues. The trim removed 6 bases at V and 5 bases at J, leaving 6 bases unmatched.